Here is one T cell receptor (beta chain) with its context. The antigen it binds to is not known. No quality values exist for individual bases; no much larger clone is one base distant. This record belongs to a study of CD8 T cells in ankylosing spondylitis (dated by TCRdb to 2017 to 2019). In the study overall: The study set out to find disease-linked TCR variants by profiling T cell receptor beta repertoires in ankylosing spondylitis patients and healthy donors. The whole study cohort included 108 healthy donors and roughly 24 ankylosing spondylitis patients. Peripheral blood was sampled, and synovial fluid was additionally collected from ankylosing spondylitis patients.

Its CDR3 holds 11 amino acids, cysteine through phenylalanine. Here the CDR3 DNA is all that survives: 33 bases in frame from base 1. The germline V gene (reference sequence) specifies LNHNV as CDR1 and YYDKDF as CDR2. TCRdb lists the instrument as Illumina HiSeq 2500. Quantitative 5'-RACE with molecular barcodes was used to prepare TCR beta libraries. Regarding the original processing steps: A new computational method, built on a probabilistic model of VDJ rearrangement, was used to identify disease-linked TCR variants. TCRdb itself trimmed the public reads at Q25 with fastp, ran MiXCR and retained productive beta chains. Entries that share a CDR3 protein sequence are merged under the most common genes and DNA. These V and J calls are TCRdb output, not the study's own analysis. This sample gives under 250,000 distinct CDR3 sequences in total; roughly 8.2% of them show up just once. Of the sample, around 5.1% is held by the ten largest clones.

On the study overall, not on this receptor specifically: Some of the motif variants had been reported before in the synovial fluid and blood of reactive arthritis patients, a finding that suggests common disease-initiation mechanisms. A CD8+ phenotype was shown by the disease-linked clones, which were found at relatively low frequencies in peripheral blood. Blood from ankylosing spondylitis patients appeared to be characterized by a TCR beta motif composed of roughly 8 highly homologous amino acid variants. According to the report, matched synovial fluid samples from ankylosing spondylitis patients were significantly enriched for the disease-linked clones.

The sequencing input was blood, either unsorted or a sorted T cell fraction (not recorded which). The clonotype originates from a female donor with ankylosing spondylitis or in good health (not recorded which). The V and J segments used are TRBV15 and TRBJ2-1, with no confident D gene call. CDR3 sequence: CALLGIDEQFF. Here is the DNA: TGTGCACTCTTGGGGATCGATGAGCAGTTCTTC.